A selection of T cell receptor beta chains follows, all from one sample in a study of follicular helper T cells after annual influenza vaccination. Some clones are missing from TCRdb's copy, which holds only in-frame ones; the method was immunoSEQ multiplex PCR. The table shows fewer than 30,000 clones, with about 82% occurring only once. Sequencing used CXCR5+ CD38- circulating T follicular helper cells from blood, obtained on the day of influenza vaccination. The receptors derive from an adult who received the influenza vaccine. Each CDR3 is given with its conserved first and last residue. A D gene is named only where the DNA matches it firmly. For some rows the clone size is stated as once, few or many, or as a class when expanded; others skip it.

d_call	clone_size	v_call	j_call	cdr3_aa	cdr3_nt
TRBD1	-	TRBV10-3	TRBJ1-2	CAISESGQGTNGYTF	TGTGCCATCAGTGAGTCCGGACAGGGAACAAATGGCTACACCTTC
-	-	TRBV11-2	TRBJ2-2	CASSLFGGTFSGELFF	TGTGCCAGCAGCTTGTTTGGAGGGACTTTCTCCGGGGAGCTGTTTTTT
-	-	TRBV4-1	TRBJ2-5	CASSQRTEETQYF	TGCGCCAGCAGCCAAAGGACAGAAGAGACCCAGTACTTC
-	-	TRBV7-8	TRBJ1-1	CASSLAAGLNTEAFF	TGTGCCAGCAGCTTAGCTGCGGGGCTGAACACTGAAGCTTTCTTT
TRBD1	-	TRBV6-6	TRBJ1-5	CASKKGAGGNQPQHF	TGTGCCAGCAAAAAGGGGGCAGGGGGAAATCAGCCCCAGCATTTT
TRBD2	-	TRBV15	TRBJ2-1	CATSRLAGGPGEQFF	TGTGCCACCAGCCGGCTAGCGGGAGGGCCGGGTGAGCAGTTCTTC
-	-	TRBV6-1	TRBJ2-7	CATTETSPWEQYF	TGTGCCACGACGGAAACTAGTCCGTGGGAGCAGTACTTC
-	-	TRBV19	TRBJ2-3	CASSRLEDTQYF	TGTGCCAGTAGTAGACTTGAAGATACGCAGTATTTT
TRBD1	-	TRBV4-1	TRBJ1-1	CASSQVRTGVTEAFF	TGCGCCAGCAGCCAAGTCAGGACAGGGGTAACTGAAGCTTTCTTT
TRBD2	-	TRBV11-2	TRBJ2-7	CASSFSSLAGASAYEQYF	TGTGCCAGCAGCTTTTCGAGCCTAGCGGGCGCTTCGGCATACGAGCAGTACTTC
-	-	TRBV30	TRBJ2-5	CAWSVKRVQETQYF	TGTGCCTGGAGTGTTAAGAGGGTACAAGAGACCCAGTACTTC
-	-	TRBV28	TRBJ2-7	CASSLIRGSYEQYF	TGTGCCAGCAGTTTAATTCGGGGGTCCTACGAGCAGTACTTC
-	-	TRBV6-5	TRBJ1-1	CASSYSGGRAGTEAFF	TGTGCCAGCAGTTACTCGGGGGGAAGGGCGGGAACTGAAGCTTTCTTT
-	-	TRBV19	TRBJ1-1	CASREKGMMNTEAFF	TGTGCCAGTAGGGAGAAAGGTATGATGAACACTGAAGCTTTCTTT
TRBD1	-	TRBV7-8	TRBJ1-2	CASSLIRDSQYGYTF	TGTGCCAGCAGCTTAATCCGGGACAGCCAATATGGCTACACCTTC
TRBD1	-	TRBV5-1	TRBJ1-1	CASSLAVQGARRNTEAFF	TGCGCCAGCAGCTTGGCCGTACAGGGGGCAAGGAGGAACACTGAAGCTTTCTTT
-	-	TRBV7-2	TRBJ1-2	CASSLTGYGYTF	TGTGCCAGCAGCTTAACGGGGTATGGCTACACCTTC
TRBD1	few	TRBV7-9	TRBJ1-5	CASSLAHGDSEFKPQHF	TGTGCCAGCAGCTTAGCGCACGGGGACAGCGAGTTCAAACCCCAGCATTTT
TRBD1	-	TRBV10-3	TRBJ2-2	CAISNRQGRERTGELFF	TGTGCCATCAGCAACCGACAGGGAAGGGAAAGGACCGGGGAGCTGTTTTTT
TRBD1	few	TRBV28	TRBJ2-7	CASAGQGYSYEQYF	TGTGCCAGCGCTGGACAGGGCTACTCCTACGAGCAGTACTTC
-	-	TRBV5-1	TRBJ2-3	CASSAGGLSGDTQYF	TGCGCCAGCAGCGCCGGGGGGCTCAGTGGCGATACGCAGTATTTT
TRBD1	-	TRBV7-9	TRBJ2-7	CASSLEGARYEQYF	TGTGCCAGCAGCTTAGAGGGGGCGCGCTACGAGCAGTACTTC
-	-	TRBV6-1	TRBJ2-1	CASSDSHRDEFF	TGTGCCAGCAGTGATTCCCACAGGGATGAGTTCTTC
TRBD1	-	TRBV7-2	TRBJ2-7	CASSIGTGSYEQYF	TGTGCCAGCAGCATCGGGACAGGGTCCTACGAGCAGTACTTC
TRBD1	-	TRBV6-5	TRBJ1-3	CASSYDRERRNTIYF	TGTGCCAGCAGTTACGACAGGGAAAGAAGAAACACCATATATTTT
-	-	TRBV19	TRBJ2-5	CASKESGQETQYF	TGTGCCAGTAAGGAATCAGGGCAAGAGACCCAGTACTTC
TRBD1	-	TRBV10-2	TRBJ1-2	CASSDNDRVHGYTF	TGCGCCAGCAGTGACAACGACAGGGTCCATGGCTACACCTTC
-	-	TRBV18	TRBJ2-1	CASSHQGIPFF	TGTGCCAGCTCCCATCAGGGGATTCCGTTCTTC
-	-	TRBV5-6	TRBJ2-1	CASSLAPWRGRSYNEQFF	TGTGCCAGCAGCTTGGCCCCTTGGAGAGGGAGATCCTACAATGAGCAGTTCTTC
-	-	TRBV18	TRBJ1-1	CASSPWQARNTEAFF	TGTGCCAGCTCACCCTGGCAGGCAAGGAACACTGAAGCTTTCTTT
-	-	TRBV28	TRBJ1-2	CASSGYYGYTF	TGTGCCAGCAGCGGGTACTATGGCTACACCTTC
TRBD1	-	TRBV19	TRBJ1-2	CASSLPGQPYGYTF	TGTGCCAGTAGCCTACCGGGACAGCCATATGGCTACACCTTC
-	-	TRBV7-9	TRBJ1-2	CASSLVYGNYGYTF	TGTGCCAGCAGCTTAGTCTACGGTAACTATGGCTACACCTTC
-	-	TRBV5-1	TRBJ2-1	CASSLGSGESLRNEQFF	TGCGCCAGCAGCTTGGGCTCGGGGGAAAGCCTGCGCAATGAGCAGTTCTTC
TRBD1	-	TRBV2	TRBJ2-5	CASSEDRARETQYF	TGTGCCAGCAGTGAGGACAGGGCCCGGGAGACCCAGTACTTC
-	-	TRBV28	TRBJ1-1	CASSFAGSGTEAFF	TGTGCCAGCAGTTTCGCGGGGAGTGGAACTGAAGCTTTCTTT
-	once	TRBV11-3	TRBJ2-5	CASSDSLQETQYF	TGTGCCAGCAGTGACAGCCTCCAAGAGACCCAGTACTTC
TRBD1	-	TRBV27	TRBJ2-1	CASSLARTGQNGGYNEQFF	TGTGCCAGCAGTTTAGCACGGACAGGGCAAAATGGGGGGTACAATGAGCAGTTCTTC
-	-	TRBV6-6	TRBJ1-5	CASSGGGSNQPQHF	TGTGCCAGCAGCGGGGGGGGGAGCAATCAGCCCCAGCATTTT
TRBD2	-	TRBV18	TRBJ2-3	CASSPRTSGGTDTQYF	TGTGCCAGCTCACCACGTACTAGCGGGGGCACAGATACGCAGTATTTT
TRBD1	-	TRBV29-1	TRBJ1-6	CSVRQGNSPLHF	TGCAGCGTCCGACAGGGAAATTCACCCCTCCACTTT
-	-	TRBV5-6	TRBJ2-3	CASSLLVTDTQYF	TGTGCCAGCAGCTTGCTAGTAACAGATACGCAGTATTTT
TRBD2	-	TRBV7-2	TRBJ2-5	CASSLEAGGKETQYF	TGTGCCAGCAGCTTAGAAGCGGGAGGTAAAGAGACCCAGTACTTC
-	once	TRBV5-6	TRBJ2-5	CASSRRLLEQYF	TGTGCCAGCAGCCGCCGACTATTGGAGCAGTACTTC
-	-	TRBV5-4	TRBJ1-4	CASSFSPNEKLFF	TGTGCCAGCAGCTTTTCCCCAAATGAAAAACTGTTTTTT
-	-	TRBV18	TRBJ1-6	CASSPMAGNSPLHF	TGTGCCAGCTCACCAATGGCCGGGAATTCACCCCTCCACTTT
-	-	TRBV5-4	TRBJ1-1	CASSLAGAGGTEAFF	TGTGCCAGCAGCTTGGCAGGGGCTGGTGGCACTGAAGCTTTCTTT
-	few	TRBV18	TRBJ1-1	CASSPIQGGATEAFF	TGTGCCAGCTCACCAATACAGGGAGGGGCCACTGAAGCTTTCTTT
TRBD1	-	TRBV30	TRBJ2-6	CAWSRQGSGANVLTF	TGTGCCTGGAGTCGACAGGGCTCTGGGGCCAACGTCCTGACTTTC
-	-	TRBV11-2	TRBJ1-1	CASSLVVGPITSGNTEAFF	TGTGCCAGCAGCTTAGTAGTGGGGCCGATTACCTCGGGGAACACTGAAGCTTTCTTT
-	medium-sized	TRBV5-1	TRBJ2-1	CASSSVTYNEQFF	TGCGCCAGCAGCTCAGTCACCTACAATGAGCAGTTCTTC
-	-	TRBV5-4	TRBJ2-3	CASSLDWGKTDTQYF	TGTGCCAGCAGCTTGGATTGGGGCAAAACAGATACGCAGTATTTT
-	-	TRBV4-2	TRBJ1-5	CASSQDSMGGVDQPQHF	TGTGCCAGCAGCCAAGATTCCATGGGAGGGGTGGATCAGCCCCAGCATTTT
TRBD2	-	TRBV7-6	TRBJ2-7	CASSLSLTSGINEQYF	TGTGCCAGCAGCTTAAGTTTGACTAGCGGGATCAACGAGCAGTACTTC